The 2 T cell receptor beta chains presented below share a single source sample, sequenced in a study of OX40 agonist ivuxolimab in advanced cancers. Profiled with immunoSEQ multiplex PCR; TCRdb holds only in-frame clones, not every one. This sample yields about 37,000 clones, of which approximately 78% are seen a single time; less than 25% belongs to the top ten. Sequencing was performed on CD4+ or CD8+ T cells sorted from blood, taken in a trial of the OX40 agonist ivuxolimab. These receptors were collected from an adult with an advanced solid tumor such as melanoma, head and neck, liver or kidney cancer.

This clone has just one count. The chain employs TRBV10-3 and TRBJ2-4; 8 bases are shared with TRBD1. The CDR3 has 16 amino acids. Per germline, CDR1 ENHRY and CDR2 SYGVKD. Trimming took 2 bases from V and 0 from J; bases not matched to a gene: 3. This chain's CDR3 is CAISEGQGLAKNIQYF. The CDR3 DNA follows: TGTGCCATCAGTGAGGGACAGGGACTAGCCAAAAACATTCAGTACTTC.

In this sample, this clone turned up a few times. The chain couples TRBV9 to TRBJ2-1; D unresolved. This CDR3 comprises 13 residues. The germline V gene encodes CDR1 SGDLS and CDR2 YYNGEE. Deletions cut 0 bases from V and 7 bases from J, with 8 bases between. CDR3 sequence: CASSVGDGNEQFF. The CDR3 DNA follows: TGTGCCAGCAGCGTAGGAGACGGGAATGAGCAGTTCTTC.